The present TCR beta chain was sequenced within a study of PD-L1 blockade in urothelial cancer. The assay was immunoSEQ multiplex PCR, and TCRdb's table has in-frame clones only and misses some. In the table there are tens of thousands of clones, roughly 80% of which are singletons. The time point is: pretreatment peripheral blood. Germline trimming cut 4 bases from V and 4 bases from J; bases unmatched to any gene: 7. This CDR3 contains 15 residues. CDR1 and CDR2 (germline): SGHRS, YFSETQ. The chain uses TRBV5-1 and TRBJ2-5; TRBD2 matches 10 bases. Material: PBMCs, obtained around atezolizumab (anti-PD-L1) treatment. This sequence originates from a man aged 35 to 55 with urothelial cancer. CDR3 nucleotides: TGCGCCAGCAGCACCCAAGCGGGAGGGTCAGAGACCCAGTACTTC. Its protein product is CASSTQAGGSETQYF. The full variable domain, rest sourced from reference TRBV5-1 and TRBJ2-5, is KAGVTQTPRYLIKTRGQQVTLSCSPISGHRSVSWYQQTPGQGLQFLFEYFSETQRNKGNFPGRFSGRQFSNSRSEMNVSTLELGDSALYLCASSTQAGGSETQYFGPGTRLLVL.